This T cell receptor (beta chain) was captured in a study of T cells in Graves' hyperthyroidism and ophthalmopathy. Amplification yielded TCR beta CDR3 regions, with RNA transcripts as the source. An initial round of RT-PCR targeting the TCR CDR3 relied on the HTBI primer set. TCRdb reprocessed the multiplex PCR reads via MiXCR and lists one record per CDR3 protein. Of around 370,000 distinct CDR3 sequences listed, about 18% are singletons. The CDR3 spans 13 residues. V dropped 2 bases and J dropped 2 bases, with 7 bases sitting between them. Germline CDR1 MNHEY, CDR2 SVGEGT. Details on this clonotype: Its specificity is unknown.

Lactation, pregnancy, other autoimmune disease or uncontrolled infection excluded patients. PBMCs came from around 10 ml fresh peripheral blood. Whole-study results and caveats: Among thyroid clonotypes expanded above 0.001, most also appeared in blood. Ophthalmopathy was predicted by the model a median of roughly 6.7 months ahead of onset.

Sequencing input: blood. The sequence was collected from a young man with Graves' ophthalmopathy. The rearrangement uses TRBV6-2 or TRBV6-3 and TRBJ2-7; D might be TRBD1 (5 bases). In DNA form, the CDR3 reads TGTGCCAGCAGTTACGGGGCACCCTACGAGCAGTACTTC. Its protein is CASSYGAPYEQYF.